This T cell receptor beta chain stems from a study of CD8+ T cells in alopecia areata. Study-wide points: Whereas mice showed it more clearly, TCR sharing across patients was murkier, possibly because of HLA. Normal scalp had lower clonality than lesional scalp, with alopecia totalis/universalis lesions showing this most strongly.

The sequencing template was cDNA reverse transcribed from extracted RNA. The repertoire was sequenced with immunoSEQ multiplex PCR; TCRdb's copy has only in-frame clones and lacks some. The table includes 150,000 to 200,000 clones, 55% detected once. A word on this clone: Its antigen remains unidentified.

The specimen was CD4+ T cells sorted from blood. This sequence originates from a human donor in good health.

As DNA, the CDR3 is TGTGCCAGCAGCTATACGAGAAGAGAAGCTTTCTTT. As protein: CASSYTRREAFF. The chain employs TRBV5-6 and TRBJ1-1; no firm D call. Germline V lookup: CDR1 SGHDT, CDR2 YYEEEE. This CDR3 spans 12 amino acids. V was pared by 3 bases and J by 8 bases, with 11 bases between.